These T cell receptor beta chains were read from a single sample in a study of blood T cell repertoires in COVID-19. Assay used: immunoSEQ multiplex PCR; TCRdb lists only in-frame clones, some missing. Of 250,000 to 300,000 clones detected, roughly 80% appear once; the ten largest clones hold roughly 4.6%. Sequencing was done on a sample of peripheral blood. All receptors derive from a man in his 60s who had recovered from COVID-19. The CDR3 runs from the conserved cysteine through the conserved F or W. Expanded clones get a size class; other rows say once, few or many, or leave the size out.

clone_size j_call v_call cdr3_aa
- TRBJ1-3 TRBV19 CASYDRGGGNTIYF
- TRBJ2-2 TRBV5-1 CASSLSPGSNTGELFF
- TRBJ2-1 TRBV12-3/TRBV12-4 CASSPRDRLIF
- TRBJ2-5 TRBV23-1 CASSLETGRQETQYF
- TRBJ1-2 TRBV6-6 CASSYQTGTGGYGYTF
- TRBJ1-1 TRBV21-1 CASSKDPTGQVTEAFF
once TRBJ2-1 TRBV6-1 CASSEPPSGRDEQFF
- TRBJ1-4 TRBV5-4 CASSLSDSFFATNEKLFF
once TRBJ2-1 TRBV27 CASSFRSGNNEQFF
- TRBJ2-7 TRBV28 CASSPRAGPLRSEQYF
- TRBJ2-3 TRBV6-1 CASSEGFEDTQYF
- TRBJ1-2 TRBV7-2 CASTLGTAGYTF
- TRBJ1-3 TRBV3-1/TRBV3-2 CASSQDPVGASGNTIYF
- TRBJ1-1 TRBV28 CASSPPQGGNTEAFF
- TRBJ2-3 TRBV2 CASLWTGRSDTQYF
once TRBJ2-5 TRBV7-2 CASSLVSGGAKTQYF
- TRBJ2-7 TRBV12-3/TRBV12-4 CASMGSSYEQYF
- TRBJ2-7 TRBV5-1 CASSLLAEDYEQYF